This TCR beta chain was recorded in a study of blood T cells in healthy people across ages. Study-wide points: What prevented conclusive comparison of naive and antigen-experienced cells was that PBMCs were unsorted.

Germline CDR1 reads SGHTA; CDR2 reads FQGTGA. V dropped 2 bases and J dropped 2; count of bases not matched to a gene: 4. The CDR3 consists of 16 residues. This clonotype was recorded a few times. Antigen unknown. Each donor supplied ten milliliters of peripheral blood. The use of a sample-barcoded 5' primer and a J-beta primer mix characterized a second PCR of about 7 to 12 cycles. TCRdb re-called the 5' RACE reads with MiXCR, one entry per CDR3 protein. Among 600,000 to 850,000 distinct CDR3 sequences listed, more than 20% were seen once. The sample was also linked to a second study, of T cells of mothers and their children. That source adds: Thymic selection molds TCR recombination output in a comparable way in related and unrelated pairs.

The sequenced sample was blood. This chain links TRBV7-3 with TRBJ1-1; TRBD1 matches 11 bases. The sequence came from a boy aged 10-17 years in good health. CDR3 amino acids: CASSLGQGARNTEAFF. The DNA of the CDR3 is TGTGCCAGCAGCTTAGGACAGGGGGCTAGAAACACTGAAGCTTTCTTT.